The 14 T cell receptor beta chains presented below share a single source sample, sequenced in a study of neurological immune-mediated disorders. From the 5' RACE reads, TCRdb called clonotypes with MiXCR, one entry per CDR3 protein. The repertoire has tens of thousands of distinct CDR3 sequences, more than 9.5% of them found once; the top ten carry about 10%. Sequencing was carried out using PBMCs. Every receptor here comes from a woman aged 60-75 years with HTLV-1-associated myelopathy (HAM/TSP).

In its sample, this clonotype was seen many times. Here the CDR3 reads CSVVRQGGTDTQYF. CDR3 sequence (DNA): TGCAGCGTTGTCCGACAGGGGGGAACAGATACGCAGTATTTT. The V and J genes are TRBV29-1 and TRBJ2-3, with 9 bases lining up with TRBD1. The J segment lost 3 bases and the V segment lost 4 bases, leaving 5 bases of the junction unmatched. The CDR3 spans 14 residues. Germline V gives CDR1 SQVTM, CDR2 ANQGSEA.

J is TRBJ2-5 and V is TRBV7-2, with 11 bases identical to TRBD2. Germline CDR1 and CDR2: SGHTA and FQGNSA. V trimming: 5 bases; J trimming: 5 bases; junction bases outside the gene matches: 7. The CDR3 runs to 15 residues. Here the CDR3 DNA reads TGTGCCAGCAGCACTAGCGGGAGAGGAGGGGAGACCCAGTACTTC. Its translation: CASSTSGRGGETQYF.

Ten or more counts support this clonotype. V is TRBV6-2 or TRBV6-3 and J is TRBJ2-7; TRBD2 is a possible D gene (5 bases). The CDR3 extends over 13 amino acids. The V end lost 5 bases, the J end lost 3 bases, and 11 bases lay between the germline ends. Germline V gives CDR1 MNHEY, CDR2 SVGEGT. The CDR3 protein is CASSAPAGYEQYF. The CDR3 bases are TGTGCCAGCAGTGCCCCGGCGGGCTACGAGCAGTACTTC.

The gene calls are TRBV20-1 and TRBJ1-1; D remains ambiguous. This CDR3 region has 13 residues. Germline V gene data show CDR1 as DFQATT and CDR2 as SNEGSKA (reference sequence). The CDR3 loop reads CRLSSGGFTEAFF. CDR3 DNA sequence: TGCAGACTAAGCTCTGGAGGGTTCACTGAAGCTTTCTTT.

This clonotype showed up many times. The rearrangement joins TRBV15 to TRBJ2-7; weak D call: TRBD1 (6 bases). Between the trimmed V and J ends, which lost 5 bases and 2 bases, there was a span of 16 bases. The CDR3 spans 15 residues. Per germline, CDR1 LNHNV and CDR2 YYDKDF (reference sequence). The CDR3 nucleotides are TGTGCCACCAGCCCGGACAGCCAAAACCCCTACGAGCAGTACTTC. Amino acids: CATSPDSQNPYEQYF.

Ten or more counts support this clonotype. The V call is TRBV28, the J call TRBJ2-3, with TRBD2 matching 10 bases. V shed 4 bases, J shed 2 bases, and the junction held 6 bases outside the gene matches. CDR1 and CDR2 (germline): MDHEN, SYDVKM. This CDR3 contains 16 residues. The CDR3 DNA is TGTGCCAGCAGTTCCCACACTAGCGGGGACACAGATACGCAGTATTTT. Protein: CASSSHTSGDTDTQYF.

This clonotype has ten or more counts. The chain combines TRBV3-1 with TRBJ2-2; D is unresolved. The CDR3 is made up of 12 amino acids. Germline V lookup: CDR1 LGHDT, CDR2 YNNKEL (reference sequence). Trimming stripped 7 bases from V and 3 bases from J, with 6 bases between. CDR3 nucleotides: TGTGCCAGCAAGGCGTACACCGGGGAGCTGTTTTTT. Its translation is CASKAYTGELFF.

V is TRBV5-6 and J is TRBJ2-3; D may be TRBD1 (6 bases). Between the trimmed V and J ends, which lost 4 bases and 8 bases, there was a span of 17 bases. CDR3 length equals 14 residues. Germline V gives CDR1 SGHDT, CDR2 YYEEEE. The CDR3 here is CASSPRGADSTQYF. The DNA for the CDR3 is TGTGCCAGCAGCCCCCGGGGAGCGGACAGTACGCAGTATTTT.

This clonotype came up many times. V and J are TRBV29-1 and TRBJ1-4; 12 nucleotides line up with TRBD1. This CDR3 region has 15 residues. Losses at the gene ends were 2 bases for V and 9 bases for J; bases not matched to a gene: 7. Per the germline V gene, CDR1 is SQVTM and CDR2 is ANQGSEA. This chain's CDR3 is CSVEIAGQGAKKLFF. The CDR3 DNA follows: TGCAGCGTTGAAATTGCGGGACAGGGGGCTAAAAAACTGTTTTTT.

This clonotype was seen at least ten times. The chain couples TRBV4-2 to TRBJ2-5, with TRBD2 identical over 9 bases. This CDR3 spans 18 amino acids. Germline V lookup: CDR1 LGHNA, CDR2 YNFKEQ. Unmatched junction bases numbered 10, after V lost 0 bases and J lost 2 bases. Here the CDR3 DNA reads TGTGCCAGCAGCCAAGAGGGCGGGAGGGCCCGTGGTCAAGAGACCCAGTACTTC. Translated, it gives CASSQEGGRARGQETQYF.

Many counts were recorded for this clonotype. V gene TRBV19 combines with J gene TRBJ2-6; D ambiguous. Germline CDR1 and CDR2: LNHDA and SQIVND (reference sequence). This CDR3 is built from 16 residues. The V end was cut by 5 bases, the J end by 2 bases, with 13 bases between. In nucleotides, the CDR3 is TGTGCCAGTAGTCCGAGGACGGCTACTGGGGCCAACGTCCTGACTTTC. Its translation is CASSPRTATGANVLTF. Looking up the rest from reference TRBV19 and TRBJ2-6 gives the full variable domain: DGGITQSPKYLFRKEGQNVTLSCEQNLNHDAMYWYRQDPGQGLRLIYYSQIVNDFQKGDIAEGYSVSREKKESFPLTVTSAQKNPTAFYLCASSPRTATGANVLTFGAGSRLTVL.

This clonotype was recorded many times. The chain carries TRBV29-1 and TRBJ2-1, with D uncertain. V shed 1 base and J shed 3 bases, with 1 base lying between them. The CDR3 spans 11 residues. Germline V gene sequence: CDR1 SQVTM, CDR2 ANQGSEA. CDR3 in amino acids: CSVEVYNEQFF. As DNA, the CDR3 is TGCAGCGTTGAAGTCTACAATGAGCAGTTCTTC.

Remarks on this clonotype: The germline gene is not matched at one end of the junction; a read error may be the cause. Here the CDR3 reads CSARGGILGDGNQPQHF. CDR3 coding DNA: TGCAGTGCCAGAGGGGGAATCTTGGGTGACGGCAATCAGCCCCAGCATTTT. The chain joins TRBV20-1 to TRBJ1-5, with D perhaps TRBD1 (6 bases). This CDR3 comprises 17 residues. Germline CDR1 DFQATT, CDR2 SNEGSKA (reference sequence).

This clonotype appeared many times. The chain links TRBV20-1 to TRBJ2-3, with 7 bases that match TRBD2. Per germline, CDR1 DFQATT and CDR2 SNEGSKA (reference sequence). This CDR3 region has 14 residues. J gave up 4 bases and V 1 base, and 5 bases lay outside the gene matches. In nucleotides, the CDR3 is TGCAGTGCTAGAGGGCGGGAGTGGTCAGATACGCAGTATTTT. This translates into CSARGREWSDTQYF.